The rows below give T cell receptor beta chains drawn from one sample of a study of blood T cell repertoires in COVID-19. Sequencing used immunoSEQ multiplex PCR; TCRdb keeps in-frame clones, though not all of them. The repertoire holds around 170,000 clones, with 65% to 85% as singletons. The sequenced sample was peripheral blood. The receptors were gathered from a woman aged 60-70 years with acute or convalescent COVID-19. The conserved cysteine and the conserved F or W are not part of the CDR3 here.

CDR3 protein: ASSDSPYGYT
V gene: TRBV28
J gene: TRBJ1-2

CDR3 protein: ASSPTLAGTYNEQF
V gene: TRBV18
J gene: TRBJ2-1

CDR3 protein: ASSYLQGMDSPLH
V gene: TRBV6-5
J gene: TRBJ1-6

CDR3 protein: ASSQRTGARETQY
V gene: TRBV19
J gene: TRBJ2-5

CDR3 protein: ASSFSGGNNSPLH
V gene: TRBV28
J gene: TRBJ1-6

CDR3 protein: ASSRTSEGDTQY
V gene: TRBV3-1/TRBV3-2
J gene: TRBJ2-3

CDR3 protein: ASSSNPASGAGETQY
V gene: TRBV28
J gene: TRBJ2-5

CDR3 protein: ASRLQGTGETQY
V gene: TRBV5-1
J gene: TRBJ2-5

CDR3 protein: ASIGFGTGEDGYT
V gene: TRBV6-5
J gene: TRBJ1-2

CDR3 protein: ASSDPRTSGGQETQY
V gene: TRBV2
J gene: TRBJ2-5

CDR3 protein: ASSYLGTGVGQETQY
V gene: TRBV6-2/TRBV6-3
J gene: TRBJ2-5

CDR3 protein: ASSSRGGTQPQH
V gene: TRBV6-2/TRBV6-3
J gene: TRBJ1-5

CDR3 protein: ASRNRGPNTEAF
V gene: TRBV2
J gene: TRBJ1-1

CDR3 protein: ASGLVQLVGGEKLF
V gene: TRBV12-5
J gene: TRBJ1-4

CDR3 protein: ASSYSTGVGEQY
V gene: TRBV6-5
J gene: TRBJ2-7

CDR3 protein: ASSFSMGGFYEQY
V gene: TRBV28
J gene: TRBJ2-7

CDR3 protein: ASSLERFGETQY
V gene: TRBV5-1
J gene: TRBJ2-5

CDR3 protein: ASSSPPRTGELF
V gene: TRBV6-5
J gene: TRBJ2-2

CDR3 protein: ATSRGGRYQPQH
V gene: TRBV15
J gene: TRBJ1-5

CDR3 protein: ASSHDRGSYEQY
V gene: TRBV11-1
J gene: TRBJ2-7

CDR3 protein: ASSSYRAINYGYT
V gene: TRBV5-8
J gene: TRBJ1-2

CDR3 protein: ASGFPAGGNTGELF
V gene: TRBV12-5
J gene: TRBJ2-2

CDR3 protein: ASRLQGVTDTQY
V gene: TRBV6-4
J gene: TRBJ2-3

CDR3 protein: ASSRPGQSSYEQY
V gene: TRBV5-4
J gene: TRBJ2-7

CDR3 protein: ASSSRDRFVEQY
V gene: TRBV28
J gene: TRBJ2-7

CDR3 protein: ASSAVGGSGTQY
V gene: TRBV11-2
J gene: TRBJ2-3

CDR3 protein: ASSLSGGAWNEQF
V gene: TRBV7-6
J gene: TRBJ2-1

CDR3 protein: ASGLGQGGTQETQY
V gene: TRBV12-5
J gene: TRBJ2-5

CDR3 protein: ASSFWDRTTGELF
V gene: TRBV11-2
J gene: TRBJ2-2

CDR3 protein: ASSDPVGTDTQY
V gene: TRBV10-1
J gene: TRBJ2-3

CDR3 protein: ASSIDRQDEQY
V gene: TRBV19
J gene: TRBJ2-7

CDR3 protein: ASSEWASGPYEQY
V gene: TRBV10-1
J gene: TRBJ2-7

CDR3 protein: ASSWTSGYNEQF
V gene: TRBV27
J gene: TRBJ2-1

CDR3 protein: ASTHRGQHNEQF
V gene: TRBV27
J gene: TRBJ2-1

CDR3 protein: ASSSQTSGGAGDTQY
V gene: TRBV5-4
J gene: TRBJ2-3

CDR3 protein: ASSLVLAGRGDTQY
V gene: TRBV7-2
J gene: TRBJ2-3

CDR3 protein: ASSQAGGGYNEQF
V gene: TRBV3-1/TRBV3-2
J gene: TRBJ2-1

CDR3 protein: ASSLAQGTVDNVLT
V gene: TRBV5-6
J gene: TRBJ2-6

CDR3 protein: ASSLPSGGVEKTQY
V gene: TRBV5-1
J gene: TRBJ2-5

CDR3 protein: ASSPSTREQY
V gene: TRBV18
J gene: TRBJ2-7

CDR3 protein: ASIPDGANYGYT
V gene: TRBV19
J gene: TRBJ1-2

CDR3 protein: ASNYGQGVRNTQY
V gene: TRBV5-8
J gene: TRBJ2-3

CDR3 protein: ASRALGHNEQF
V gene: TRBV5-1
J gene: TRBJ2-1